The present T cell receptor beta chain was sequenced within a study of human T cells and chemical hapten exposure. For the study at large: After 6 days, upper back 0.01% DPC patch tests were scored. TCR yields per sample varied mostly from small pooled library volume differences.

Time point denoted: patch test 1, 2 weeks after DPC sensitization. The treatment is: therapeutic diphenylcyclopropenone sensitization with weekly scalp DPC. Extraction yielded total RNA from whole blood (unfractionated). MiXCR was run by TCRdb on the RACE reads, yielding one entry per CDR3 protein. The sample records some 190,000 distinct CDR3 sequences, around 24% being singletons. CDR3 length equals 13 residues. Germline CDR1 and CDR2: SQVTM and ANQGSEA. V was pared by 6 bases and J by 8 bases, with 19 bases between. This clonotype was found a few times. The genes are TRBV29-1 and TRBJ1-1, with D possibly being TRBD1 (6 bases). The TCR originated in a woman aged 50 to 60 with alopecia areata. Some clones in this sample may be carry-over from other donors' samples. This sample comprised whole blood, obtained in connection with sensitization to the hapten diphenylcyclopropenone (DPC). In nucleotides, the CDR3 is TGCAGCGTCGCGGACAGTTACGGCCTCGAAGCTTTCTTT. It translates to CSVADSYGLEAFF.